This TCR beta chain was retrieved from a study of T cell responses to AZD1222 COVID-19 vaccine. Study details: Pooling was applied to second doses at about 4 or about 12 weeks.

The study's findings and limits: It should be noted that donors were predominantly white British and more often female, and clonal diversity was possibly underestimated.

The repertoire was sequenced with immunoSEQ multiplex PCR; TCRdb's copy has only in-frame clones and lacks some. Seen here are approximately 100,000 clones, around 90% observed once, and the top ten hold roughly a sixth. Concerning this clone itself: Its target is not known.

The CDR3 runs to 14 residues. V lost 2 bases, J lost 9 bases, and 5 bases stayed unmatched. The germline CDR1 and CDR2 sequences are SGHNT and YYREEE (reference sequence). This receptor was obtained from an adult in good health. Sequences were derived from peripheral blood, sampled on day 0 of AZD1222 vaccination. This chain links TRBV5-4 with TRBJ1-6; TRBD1 matches 7 bases. CDR3 coding DNA: TGTGCCAGCAGCTTTGACAGGGAGAGTTCACCCCTCCACTTT. Its translation: CASSFDRESSPLHF.